The 29 T cell receptor beta chains in this list originate from one sample, sequenced in a study of shared clonotypes between healthy human individuals (TCRdb year 2020). Receptor amplification or capture employed the immunoSEQ multiplex PCR assay. The clones in this table, taken by TCRdb from immuneACCESS, are in-frame only. Not every clone is retained; where verified, under half of the shortfall comes from an unresolved V gene, and the cause of the rest is unknown. The sample includes 980,000 or so clones, with about three quarters observed a single time. The ten largest clones add up to around 1.4% of the sample. Sequences were obtained from memory CD4+ T cells sorted from blood. The cell subset or site label, read with the paper, signifies: CD45RA-negative fraction. The receptors stem from a man younger than 35 in good health.

The chain is built from TRBV5-1 and TRBJ2-7, with 8 bases identical to TRBD1. With 1 base clipped from V and 0 bases from J, the junction kept 12 bases outside the gene matches. The germline CDR1 and CDR2 sequences are SGHRS and YFSETQ. The CDR3 runs 18 residues. The CDR3 reads CASSLRDRTSRSSYEQYF. CDR3 nucleotides: TGCGCCAGCAGCTTGAGGGACAGGACTTCCAGGAGCTCCTACGAGCAGTACTTC. Drawing the rest from reference TRBV5-1 and TRBJ2-7, the complete variable domain is KAGVTQTPRYLIKTRGQQVTLSCSPISGHRSVSWYQQTPGQGLQFLFEYFSETQRNKGNFPGRFSGRQFSNSRSEMNVSTLELGDSALYLCASSLRDRTSRSSYEQYFGPGTRLTVT.

This clone was seen only a few times. V usage is TRBV2 and J usage is TRBJ1-6; D unclear. CDR3 length: 13 amino acids. CDR1 is SNHLY, CDR2 FYNNEI, per germline. Trimming took off 6 bases at V and 7 bases at J, with 10 bases between the two ends. The DNA of the CDR3 is TGTGCCAGCAGGGGCTTAGGGAATTCACCCCTCCACTTT. Its translation is CASRGLGNSPLHF.

CDR3 DNA sequence: TGTGCCAGCTCACCTAGGAGCTCCGGACTAGCCGACACCGGGGAGCTGTTTTTT. Encoded protein: CASSPRSSGLADTGELFF. The rearrangement joins TRBV18 to TRBJ2-2; TRBD2 matches 8 bases. CDR3 length: 18 residues. The junction had 12 bases not matched to a gene; V was cut back by 3 bases and J by 3 bases. Per germline, CDR1 KGHSH and CDR2 LQKENI. The full variable domain, completed using reference TRBV18 and TRBJ2-2, is NAGVMQNPRHLVRRRGQEARLRCSPMKGHSHVYWYRQLPEEGLKFMVYLQKENIIDESGMPKERFSAEFPKEGPSILRIQQVVRGDSAAYFCASSPRSSGLADTGELFFGEGSRLTVL.

V and J are TRBV11-3 and TRBJ1-3, with D hard to call. The germline V and J ends were trimmed by 4 bases and 7 bases, with 14 bases remaining between them. The CDR3 sequence is 14 residues long. Germline lookup yields CDR1 SGHNT and CDR2 YENEEA. In nucleotides, the CDR3 is TGTGCCAGCAGCTCATCCCGGGAGGGCAACACCATATATTTT. Translation gives CASSSSREGNTIYF.

CDR3 region: CASRGRAPAGELFF. CDR3 nucleotide sequence: TGTGCCAGCAGAGGACGGGCTCCGGCGGGGGAGCTGTTTTTT. The chain recombines TRBV2 with TRBJ2-2; D unclear. This CDR3 is built from 14 residues. The V end was cut by 6 bases, the J end by 8 bases, with 16 bases between. Germline V gene sequence: CDR1 SNHLY, CDR2 FYNNEI.

This chain connects TRBV19 to TRBJ2-4; D call uncertain. V lost 9 bases and J lost 3, with 18 bases in between. Germline CDR1 reads LNHDA; CDR2 reads SQIVND (reference sequence). There are 15 residues in the CDR3. In DNA form, the CDR3 reads TGTGCCAGCGGAGCCTCCCACCTAGGCAAAAACATTCAGTACTTC. Amino acid sequence: CASGASHLGKNIQYF.

The rearrangement uses TRBV7-9 and TRBJ2-4; tentatively, D is TRBD1 or TRBD2 (6 bases each). With 1 base removed from V and 6 bases from J, the gap between germline ends came to 13 bases. This CDR3 region has 15 residues. Germline CDR1 reads SEHNR; CDR2 reads FQNEAQ (reference sequence). The CDR3 reads CASSLGLGGTNIQYF. CDR3 bases: TGTGCCAGCAGCTTAGGACTAGGGGGGACAAACATTCAGTACTTC.

This clone was observed a single time. V usage is TRBV30 and J usage is TRBJ2-5; TRBD2 matches 8 bases. This CDR3 comprises 13 residues. V lost 4 bases, J lost 2 bases, and 3 bases stayed unmatched. Germline V gene sequence: CDR1 GTSNPN, CDR2 SVGIG (reference sequence). CDR3 DNA: TGTGCCTGGACTAGCGGGCTTCAAGAGACCCAGTACTTC. This sequence encodes CAWTSGLQETQYF.

V is TRBV7-2 and J is TRBJ2-7; TRBD1 agrees at 9 bases. This CDR3 spans 15 amino acids. The V gene's germline CDR1 is SGHTA and CDR2 FQGNSA. Trimming at V came to 0 bases and at J to 7 bases, leaving 7 bases not matched to a gene. CDR3 DNA: TGTGCCAGCAGCTTAGCGTTGGGACAGGGCCCGGAGCAGTACTTC. Its protein product is CASSLALGQGPEQYF.

The V gene is TRBV4-1, the J gene TRBJ1-1; D not resolved. This CDR3 comprises 16 residues. CDR1 MGHRA and CDR2 YSYEKL come from the germline V gene. V lost 4 bases, J lost 5 bases, and 20 bases lay in between. CDR3 residues: CASSPPDVVLGTEAFF. The CDR3 DNA sequence: TGCGCCAGCAGCCCCCCTGACGTTGTTCTGGGAACTGAAGCTTTCTTT.

The table lists this clone with a count of one. The genes are TRBV29-1 and TRBJ2-7; the match to TRBD2 covers 8 bases. The germline V gene has CDR1 SQVTM and CDR2 ANQGSEA. Trimming cost V 0 bases and J 4 bases; bases outside gene matches: 5. This CDR3 is built from 14 residues. CDR3 region: CSVEERGGSYEQYF. As DNA, the CDR3 is TGCAGCGTTGAAGAGCGCGGGGGGTCTTACGAGCAGTACTTC.

The chain is built from TRBV10-2 and TRBJ1-5, with D possibly TRBD1 on 6 matching bases. The germline CDR1 and CDR2 sequences are WSHSY and SAAADI. CDR3 length equals 14 residues. V was pared by 5 bases and J by 2 bases, with 10 bases between. CDR3 coding DNA: TGCGCCAGCAGTAACGACAGGCGCAATCAGCCCCAGCATTTT. Encoded protein: CASSNDRRNQPQHF.

CDR3 region: CASSLEIQGSEKLFF. The CDR3 nucleotides are TGCGCCAGCAGTCTGGAAATCCAGGGAAGTGAAAAACTGTTTTTT. This chain uses TRBV5-1 with TRBJ1-4, with D maybe TRBD1 (5 bases). V lost 5 bases, J lost 7 bases, and 18 bases lay in between. This CDR3 has 15 amino acids. In germline, CDR1 is SGHRS, CDR2 YFSETQ. Full variable domain (outside the CDR3, taken from reference TRBV5-1 and TRBJ1-4): KAGVTQTPRYLIKTRGQQVTLSCSPISGHRSVSWYQQTPGQGLQFLFEYFSETQRNKGNFPGRFSGRQFSNSRSEMNVSTLELGDSALYLCASSLEIQGSEKLFFGSGTQLSVL.

This sequence joins TRBV12-5 and TRBJ2-3, with 9 bases identical to TRBD2. In germline, CDR1 is LGHNT, CDR2 FRNRAP. V trimming: 3 bases; J trimming: 0 bases; junction bases outside the gene matches: 1. This CDR3 region has 15 residues. CDR3 sequence: CASGFGTSSTDTQYF. The CDR3 bases are TGTGCTAGTGGTTTTGGGACTAGCAGCACAGATACGCAGTATTTT.

This rearrangement joins TRBV12-5 to TRBJ1-5, with TRBD1 matching over 7 bases. Germline V gene data show CDR1 as LGHNT and CDR2 as FRNRAP. The CDR3 runs to 13 residues. V lost 5 bases, J lost 2 bases, and 0 bases stayed unmatched. CDR3 nucleotides: TGTGCTAGTGGTGGGACAGGCAATCAGCCCCAGCATTTT. The encoded protein is CASGGTGNQPQHF. Together with reference TRBV12-5 and TRBJ1-5, the CDR3 gives the full variable domain: DARVTQTPRHKVTEMGQEVTMRCQPILGHNTVFWYRQTMMQGLELLAYFRNRAPLDDSGMPKDRFSAEMPDATLATLKIQPSEPRDSAVYFCASGGTGNQPQHFGDGTRLSIL.

V is TRBV29-1 and J is TRBJ2-1, with 10 bases aligning to TRBD2. V trimming: 7 bases; J trimming: 1 base; junction bases outside the gene matches: 7. The germline gives CDR1 SQVTM, CDR2 ANQGSEA. The CDR3 runs to 15 residues. The CDR3, as DNA: TGCAGCGGTATCTTACTAGCGGGGTCCTACAATGAGCAGTTCTTC. Residues: CSGILLAGSYNEQFF.

The chain links TRBV7-9 to TRBJ2-3, with D unresolved. Germline V CDR1 and CDR2: SEHNR, FQNEAQ (reference sequence). This CDR3 has 13 amino acids. Trimming left V 6 bases short and J 6 bases short, with 13 bases between. Here the CDR3 DNA reads TGTGCCAGCAGTCTCACGACCATTGATACGCAGTATTTT. Translated: CASSLTTIDTQYF.

The V gene is TRBV9, the J gene TRBJ1-4, with D tentatively TRBD1 (5 bases). The V gene lost 0 bases and the J gene lost 7 bases, with 13 bases spanning the gap. CDR1 and CDR2 from the germline V gene are SGDLS and YYNGEE. This CDR3 region has 15 residues. The CDR3 nucleotides are TGTGCCAGCAGCGTAGACACAGGCCGGAGTGAAAAACTGTTTTTT. This translates into CASSVDTGRSEKLFF.

The rearrangement uses TRBV30 and TRBJ1-3; D is ambiguous. Germline-derived CDR1 and CDR2 are GTSNPN and SVGIG (reference sequence). V was shortened by 8 bases and J by 0 bases, with 11 bases between the two germline ends. This CDR3 has 13 residues. The CDR3 region has the DNA TGTGCCACCAACGCCGGCTCTGGAAACACCATATATTTT. This translates into CATNAGSGNTIYF.

Note on this clone: Germline and junction disagree at one end, which may indicate a read error. The rearrangement joins TRBV9 to TRBJ2-3, with a tentative D call TRBD2 (5 bases). Germline CDR1 is SGDLS and CDR2 is YYNGEE. CDR3 size: 14 residues. In DNA form, the CDR3 reads TGTGCCAGCAGCGTTTTCTCTAGCACAGATATGCAGTATTTT. Protein: CASSVFSSTDMQYF.

The chain uses TRBV6-5 and TRBJ1-3, with D unclear. V lost 0 bases and J 0 bases, leaving 9 bases between the germline ends. The CDR3 covers 16 residues. CDR1 and CDR2 (germline): MNHEY, SVGAGI. CDR3 amino acids: CASSYSPVYSGNTIYF. CDR3 nucleotides: TGTGCCAGCAGTTACTCCCCCGTCTACTCTGGAAACACCATATATTTT.

The sample holds many counts of this clone. The chain uses TRBV5-1 and TRBJ2-7; no clear D. CDR1 SGHRS and CDR2 YFSETQ come from the germline V gene. V was cut by 4 bases and J by 1 base, with 3 bases left in between. The CDR3 is 11 residues long. The CDR3 region is CASSPSYEQYF. The CDR3 bases are TGCGCCAGCAGCCCATCCTACGAGCAGTACTTC.

The chain couples TRBV19 to TRBJ1-6, with D maybe TRBD1 (6 bases). V was clipped by 9 bases and J by 9 bases, with 18 bases between them. The CDR3 covers 14 residues. CDR1 and CDR2 from the germline V gene are LNHDA and SQIVND (reference sequence). This CDR3 is CASQEQGGSSPLHF. The DNA of the CDR3 is TGTGCCAGCCAGGAACAGGGAGGCAGTTCACCCCTCCACTTT. Full variable domain (missing parts from reference TRBV19 and TRBJ1-6): DGGITQSPKYLFRKEGQNVTLSCEQNLNHDAMYWYRQDPGQGLRLIYYSQIVNDFQKGDIAEGYSVSREKKESFPLTVTSAQKNPTAFYLCASQEQGGSSPLHFGNGTRLTVT.

The chain uses TRBV7-2 and TRBJ2-5; D is perhaps TRBD1 (6 bases). V lost 3 bases to trimming and J lost 0 bases, with 23 bases between them. The CDR3 covers 19 residues. Germline CDR1 SGHTA, CDR2 FQGNSA. The CDR3: CASSLTPPGALTHQETQYF. CDR3 sequence (DNA): TGTGCCAGCAGCTTGACACCCCCAGGGGCTCTCACTCACCAAGAGACCCAGTACTTC.

V is TRBV30 and J is TRBJ2-7; no reliable D call. The CDR3 contains 11 residues. V lost 2 bases and J 5 bases, leaving 7 bases between the germline ends. CDR1 is GTSNPN and CDR2 is SVGIG in the germline V gene (reference sequence). The CDR3 DNA sequence: TGTGCCTGGAGTTGGGCGGACGAGCAGTACTTC. The encoded protein is CAWSWADEQYF.

The genes are TRBV4-3 and TRBJ2-1; 7 nucleotides align to TRBD1. The CDR3 runs 16 residues. V was clipped by 3 bases and J by 5 bases; unmatched bases: 10. CDR1 and CDR2 from the germline V gene are LGHNA and YSLEER. CDR3 in DNA: TGCGCCAGCAGCCAGCTCACAGGGGCACTAAACAATGAGCAGTTCTTC. Its protein is CASSQLTGALNNEQFF.

The V and J genes are TRBV5-4 and TRBJ2-7; D is unresolved. CDR1 is SGHNT and CDR2 is YYREEE in the germline V gene (reference sequence). Trimming stripped 8 bases from V and 5 bases from J, with 17 bases between. The CDR3 covers 13 residues. The CDR3 spells CASKQGPRDEQYF. In DNA, the CDR3 is TGTGCCAGTAAGCAAGGGCCTCGCGACGAGCAGTACTTC.

This clone was counted a single time. This chain joins TRBV5-5 and TRBJ1-5; 7 positions match TRBD1. Trimming cost V 2 bases and J 7 bases; bases outside gene matches: 6. The CDR3 contains 14 residues. Germline assignment: CDR1 SGHKS and CDR2 YYEKEE (reference sequence). The CDR3 DNA reads as TGTGCCAGCAGCTTCCCAGGGGGTGGGCAGCCCCAGCATTTT. It is translated as CASSFPGGGQPQHF.

The CDR3 DNA reads as TGCGCCAGCAGCCAAGGGCATCCACCTGGCATTCAGTACTTC. It encodes CASSQGHPPGIQYF. The V call is TRBV4-1, the J call TRBJ2-4; D unclear. Germline V gene lookup returns CDR1 MGHRA and CDR2 YSYEKL. The CDR3 loop spans 14 amino acids. V was cut by 1 base and J by 9 bases, with 13 bases left in between.